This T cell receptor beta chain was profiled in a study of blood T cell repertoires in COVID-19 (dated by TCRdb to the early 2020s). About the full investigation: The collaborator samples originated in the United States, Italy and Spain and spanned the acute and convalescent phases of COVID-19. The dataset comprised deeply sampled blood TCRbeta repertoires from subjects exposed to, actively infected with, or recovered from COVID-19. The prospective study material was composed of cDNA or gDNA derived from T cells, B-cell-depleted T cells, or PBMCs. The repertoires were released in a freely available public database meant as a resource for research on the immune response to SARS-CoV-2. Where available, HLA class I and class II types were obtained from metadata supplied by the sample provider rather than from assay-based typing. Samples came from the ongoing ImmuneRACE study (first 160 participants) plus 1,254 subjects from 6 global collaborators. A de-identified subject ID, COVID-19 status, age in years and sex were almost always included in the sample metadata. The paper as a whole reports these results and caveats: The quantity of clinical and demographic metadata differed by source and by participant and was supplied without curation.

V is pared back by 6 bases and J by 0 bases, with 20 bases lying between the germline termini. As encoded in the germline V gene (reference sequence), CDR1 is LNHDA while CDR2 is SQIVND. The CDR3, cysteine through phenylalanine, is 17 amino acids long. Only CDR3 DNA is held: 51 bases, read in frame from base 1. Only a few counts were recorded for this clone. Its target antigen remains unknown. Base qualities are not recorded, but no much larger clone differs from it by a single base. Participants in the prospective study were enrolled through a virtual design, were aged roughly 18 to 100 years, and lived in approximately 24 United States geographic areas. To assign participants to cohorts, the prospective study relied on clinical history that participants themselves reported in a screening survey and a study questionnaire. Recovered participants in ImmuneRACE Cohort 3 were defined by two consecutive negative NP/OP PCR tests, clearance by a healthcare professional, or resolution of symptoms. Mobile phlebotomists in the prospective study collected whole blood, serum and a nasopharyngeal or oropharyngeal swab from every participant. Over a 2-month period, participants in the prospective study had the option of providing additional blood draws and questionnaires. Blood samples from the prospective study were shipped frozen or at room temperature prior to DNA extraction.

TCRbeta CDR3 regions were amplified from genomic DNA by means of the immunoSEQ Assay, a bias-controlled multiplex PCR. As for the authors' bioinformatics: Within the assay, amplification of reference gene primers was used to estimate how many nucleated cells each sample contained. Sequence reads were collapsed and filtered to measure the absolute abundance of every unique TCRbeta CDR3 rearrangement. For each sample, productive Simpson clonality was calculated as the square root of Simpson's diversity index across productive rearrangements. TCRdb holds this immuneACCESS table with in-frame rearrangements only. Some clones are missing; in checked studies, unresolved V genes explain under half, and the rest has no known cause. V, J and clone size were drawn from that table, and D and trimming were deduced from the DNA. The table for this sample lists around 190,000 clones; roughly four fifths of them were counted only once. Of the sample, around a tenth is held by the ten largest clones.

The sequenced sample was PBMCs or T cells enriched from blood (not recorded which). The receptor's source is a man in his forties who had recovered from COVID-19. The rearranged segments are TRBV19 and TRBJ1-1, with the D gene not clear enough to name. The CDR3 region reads CASSHPPLGSMNTEAFF. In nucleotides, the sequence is TGTGCCAGTAGCCATCCCCCTCTTGGCAGTATGAACACTGAAGCTTTCTTT.